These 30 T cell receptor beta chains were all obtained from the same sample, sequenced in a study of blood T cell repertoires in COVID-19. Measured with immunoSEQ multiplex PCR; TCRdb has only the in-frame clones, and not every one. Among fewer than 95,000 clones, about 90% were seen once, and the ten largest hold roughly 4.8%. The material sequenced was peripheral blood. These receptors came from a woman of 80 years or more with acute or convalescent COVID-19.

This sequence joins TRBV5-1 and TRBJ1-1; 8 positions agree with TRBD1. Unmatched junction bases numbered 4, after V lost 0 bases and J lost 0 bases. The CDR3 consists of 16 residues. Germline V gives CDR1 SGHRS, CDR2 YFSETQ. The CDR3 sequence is CASSLDAGGLNTEAFF. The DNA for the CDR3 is TGCGCCAGCAGCTTGGATGCAGGGGGCTTGAACACTGAAGCTTTCTTT. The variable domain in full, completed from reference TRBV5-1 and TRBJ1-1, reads KAGVTQTPRYLIKTRGQQVTLSCSPISGHRSVSWYQQTPGQGLQFLFEYFSETQRNKGNFPGRFSGRQFSNSRSEMNVSTLELGDSALYLCASSLDAGGLNTEAFFGQGTRLTVV.

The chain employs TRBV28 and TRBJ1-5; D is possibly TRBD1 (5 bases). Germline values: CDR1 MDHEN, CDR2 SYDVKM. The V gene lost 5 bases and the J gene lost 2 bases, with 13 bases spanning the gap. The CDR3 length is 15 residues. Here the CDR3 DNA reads TGTGCCAGCAGTACACGGGGAGGGGGCAATCAGCCCCAGCATTTT. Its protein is CASSTRGGGNQPQHF.

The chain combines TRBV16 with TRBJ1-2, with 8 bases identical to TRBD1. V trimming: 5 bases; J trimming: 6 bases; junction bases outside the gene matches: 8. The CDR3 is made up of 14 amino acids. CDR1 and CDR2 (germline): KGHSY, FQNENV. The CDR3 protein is CASSEQGEGHGYTF. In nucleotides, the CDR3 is TGTGCCAGCAGCGAACAGGGGGAGGGCCATGGCTACACCTTC. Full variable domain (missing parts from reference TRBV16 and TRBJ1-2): GEEVAQTPKHLVRGEGQKAKLYCAPIKGHSYVFWYQQVLKNEFKFLISFQNENVFDETGMPKERFSAKCLPNSPCSLEIQATKLEDSAVYFCASSEQGEGHGYTFGSGTRLTVV.

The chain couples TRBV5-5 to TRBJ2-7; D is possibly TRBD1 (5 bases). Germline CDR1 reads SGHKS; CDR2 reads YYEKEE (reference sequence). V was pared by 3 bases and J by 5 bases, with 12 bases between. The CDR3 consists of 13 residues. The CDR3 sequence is CASSYQGSNEQYF. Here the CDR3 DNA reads TGTGCCAGCAGCTATCAGGGTTCAAACGAGCAGTACTTC.

As DNA, the CDR3 is TGTGCCAGTAGTACTCCCGGGACAGGGGTTCCTGAGCAGTTCTTC. As protein: CASSTPGTGVPEQFF. V usage is TRBV19 and J usage is TRBJ2-1; 10 bases line up with TRBD1. Trimming removed 4 bases from V and 9 bases from J; junction bases left unmatched: 9. The CDR3 runs 15 residues. From germline, CDR1 is LNHDA and CDR2 SQIVND (reference sequence).

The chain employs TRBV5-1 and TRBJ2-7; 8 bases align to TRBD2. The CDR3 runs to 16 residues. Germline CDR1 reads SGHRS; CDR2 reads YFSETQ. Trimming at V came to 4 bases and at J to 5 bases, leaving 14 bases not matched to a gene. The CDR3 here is CASSRLGGAIWNEQYF. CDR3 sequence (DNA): TGCGCCAGCAGCCGCCTCGGGGGGGCGATATGGAACGAGCAGTACTTC.

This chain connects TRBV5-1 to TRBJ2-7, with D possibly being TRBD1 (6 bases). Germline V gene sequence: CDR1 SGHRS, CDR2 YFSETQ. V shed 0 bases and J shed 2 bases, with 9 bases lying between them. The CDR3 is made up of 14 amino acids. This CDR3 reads CASSLDGQPYEQYF. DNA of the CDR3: TGCGCCAGCAGCTTGGATGGACAGCCCTACGAGCAGTACTTC. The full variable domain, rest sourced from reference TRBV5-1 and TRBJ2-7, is KAGVTQTPRYLIKTRGQQVTLSCSPISGHRSVSWYQQTPGQGLQFLFEYFSETQRNKGNFPGRFSGRQFSNSRSEMNVSTLELGDSALYLCASSLDGQPYEQYFGPGTRLTVT.

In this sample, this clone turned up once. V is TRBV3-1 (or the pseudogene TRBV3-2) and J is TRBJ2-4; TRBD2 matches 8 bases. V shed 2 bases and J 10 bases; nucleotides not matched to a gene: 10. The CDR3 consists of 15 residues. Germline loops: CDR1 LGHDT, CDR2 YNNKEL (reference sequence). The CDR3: CASSQFQREPVIQYF. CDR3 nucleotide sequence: TGTGCCAGCAGCCAATTCCAGCGGGAGCCCGTGATTCAGTACTTC.

The CDR3 spells CASSPSLQGNTEAFF. CDR3 DNA: TGTGCCAGCAGTCCCTCCTTACAGGGGAACACTGAAGCTTTCTTT. This chain connects TRBV28 to TRBJ1-1; a possible D gene is TRBD1 (6 bases). The V end lost 5 bases, the J end lost 1 base, and 14 bases lay between the germline ends. The germline V gene encodes CDR1 MDHEN and CDR2 SYDVKM. CDR3 length: 15 residues. Looking up the rest from reference TRBV28 and TRBJ1-1 gives the full variable domain: DVKVTQSSRYLVKRTGEKVFLECVQDMDHENMFWYRQDPGLGLRLIYFSYDVKMKEKGDIPEGYSVSREKKERFSLILESASTNQTSMYLCASSPSLQGNTEAFFGQGTRLTVV.

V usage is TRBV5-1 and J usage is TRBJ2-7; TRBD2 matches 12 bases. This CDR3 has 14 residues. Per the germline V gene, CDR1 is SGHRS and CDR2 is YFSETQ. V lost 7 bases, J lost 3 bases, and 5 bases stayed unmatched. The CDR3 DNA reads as TGCGCCAGCCGACTAGCGGGGGCTTTCTACGAGCAGTACTTC. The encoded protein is CASRLAGAFYEQYF.

DNA for the CDR3: TGTGCCAGTAGTGCGGCCGGTGGGACAGGGGCATATGGCTACACCTTC. As protein: CASSAAGGTGAYGYTF. The chain uses TRBV19 and TRBJ1-2; 10 bases fit TRBD1. Germline V gene data show CDR1 as LNHDA and CDR2 as SQIVND (reference sequence). After removal of 5 bases from V and 5 bases from J, the junction contained 11 bases not matched to a gene. This CDR3 comprises 16 residues.

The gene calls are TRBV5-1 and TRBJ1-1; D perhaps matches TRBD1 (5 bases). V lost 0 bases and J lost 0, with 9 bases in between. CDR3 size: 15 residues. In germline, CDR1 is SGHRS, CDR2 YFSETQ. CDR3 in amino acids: CASSLGQLMNTEAFF. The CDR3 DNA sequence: TGCGCCAGCAGCTTGGGACAGCTCATGAACACTGAAGCTTTCTTT.

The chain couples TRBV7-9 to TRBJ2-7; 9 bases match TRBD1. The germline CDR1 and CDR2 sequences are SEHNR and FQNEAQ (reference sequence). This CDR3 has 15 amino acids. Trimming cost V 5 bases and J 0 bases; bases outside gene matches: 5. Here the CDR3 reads CASSKGTGSSYEQYF. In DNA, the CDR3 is TGTGCCAGCAGCAAAGGGACAGGGAGCTCCTACGAGCAGTACTTC.

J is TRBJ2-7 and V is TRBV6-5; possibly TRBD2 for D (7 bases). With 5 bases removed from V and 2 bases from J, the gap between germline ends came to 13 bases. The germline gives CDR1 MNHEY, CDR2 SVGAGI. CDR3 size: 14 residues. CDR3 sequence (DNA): TGTGCCAGCAGTACCTCGGGGGGCCCCTACGAGCAGTACTTC. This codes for CASSTSGGPYEQYF.

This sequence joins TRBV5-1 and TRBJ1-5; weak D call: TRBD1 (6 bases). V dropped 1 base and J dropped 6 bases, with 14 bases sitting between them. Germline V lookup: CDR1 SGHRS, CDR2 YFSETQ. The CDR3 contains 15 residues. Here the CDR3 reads CASSLLAGEGQPQHF. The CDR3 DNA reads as TGCGCCAGCAGCTTGTTGGCAGGGGAAGGTCAGCCCCAGCATTTT.

CDR3 sequence: CASRDAGLAGNEQFF. CDR3 nucleotide sequence: TGTGCCAGCAGGGACGCGGGACTTGCAGGCAATGAGCAGTTCTTC. The V call is TRBV6-6, the J call TRBJ2-1; the D gene is possibly TRBD2 (6 bases). Germline V gene data show CDR1 as MNHNY and CDR2 as SVGAGI (reference sequence). The CDR3 is 15 residues long. V lost 6 bases and J 6 bases, leaving 18 bases between the germline ends.

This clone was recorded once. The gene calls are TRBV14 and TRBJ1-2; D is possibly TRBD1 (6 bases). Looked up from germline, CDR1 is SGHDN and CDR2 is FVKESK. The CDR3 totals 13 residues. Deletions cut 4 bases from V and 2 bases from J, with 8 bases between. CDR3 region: CASSPDRNYGYTF. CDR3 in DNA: TGTGCCAGCAGCCCAGACAGGAACTATGGCTACACCTTC.

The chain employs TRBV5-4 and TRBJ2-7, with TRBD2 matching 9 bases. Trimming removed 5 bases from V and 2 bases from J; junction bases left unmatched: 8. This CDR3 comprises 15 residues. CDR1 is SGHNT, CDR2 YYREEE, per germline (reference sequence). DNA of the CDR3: TGTGCCAGCAGTCCTAGCGGGGCACTTACCTACGAGCAGTACTTC. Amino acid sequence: CASSPSGALTYEQYF.

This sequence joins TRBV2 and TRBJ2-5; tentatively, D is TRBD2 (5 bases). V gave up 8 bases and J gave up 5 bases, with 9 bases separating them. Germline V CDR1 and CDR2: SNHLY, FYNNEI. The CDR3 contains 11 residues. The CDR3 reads CASGLGETQYF. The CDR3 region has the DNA TGTGCCAGCGGACTGGGGGAGACCCAGTACTTC.

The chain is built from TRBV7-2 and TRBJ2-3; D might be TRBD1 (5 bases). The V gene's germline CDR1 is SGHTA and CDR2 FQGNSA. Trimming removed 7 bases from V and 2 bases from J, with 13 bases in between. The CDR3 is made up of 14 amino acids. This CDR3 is CASTPRVNTDTQYF. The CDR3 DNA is TGTGCCAGCACCCCCAGGGTTAACACAGATACGCAGTATTTT.

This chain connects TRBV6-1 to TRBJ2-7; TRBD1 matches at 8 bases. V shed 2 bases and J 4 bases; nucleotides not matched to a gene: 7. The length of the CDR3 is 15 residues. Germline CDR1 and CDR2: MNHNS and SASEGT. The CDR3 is CASSEWGTGGYEQYF. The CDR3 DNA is TGTGCCAGCAGTGAATGGGGGACAGGAGGGTACGAGCAGTACTTC.

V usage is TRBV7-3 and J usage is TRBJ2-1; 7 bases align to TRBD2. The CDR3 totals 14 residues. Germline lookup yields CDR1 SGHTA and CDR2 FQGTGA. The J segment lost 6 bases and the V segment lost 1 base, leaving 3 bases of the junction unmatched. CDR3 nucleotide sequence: TGTGCCAGCAGCTTAATTGCGGGAGCCAATGAGCAGTTCTTC. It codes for CASSLIAGANEQFF.

In DNA form, the CDR3 reads TGCGCCAGCAGCCTGAGGACTAGCGGGAGGGGGAATGAGCAGTTCTTC. Residues: CASSLRTSGRGNEQFF. The rearrangement uses TRBV5-1 and TRBJ2-1; the match to TRBD2 covers 15 bases. Per the germline V gene, CDR1 is SGHRS and CDR2 is YFSETQ. The CDR3 consists of 16 residues. After removal of 4 bases from V and 7 bases from J, the junction contained 6 bases not matched to a gene.

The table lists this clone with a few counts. For the CDR3, the DNA is TGTGCCAGTAGTAACCCGACAGGGGACATAAATACGCAGTATTTT. This codes for CASSNPTGDINTQYF. The chain employs TRBV19 and TRBJ2-3; 8 nucleotides align to TRBD1. Trimming cost V 4 bases and J 7 bases; bases outside gene matches: 10. Germline V gives CDR1 LNHDA, CDR2 SQIVND (reference sequence). CDR3 length equals 15 residues.

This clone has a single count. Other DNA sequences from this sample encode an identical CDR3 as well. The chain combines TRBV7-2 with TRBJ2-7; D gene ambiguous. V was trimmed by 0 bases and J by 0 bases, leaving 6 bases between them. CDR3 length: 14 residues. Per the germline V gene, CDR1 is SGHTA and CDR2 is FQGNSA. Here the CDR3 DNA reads TGTGCCAGCAGCTTAGCGGGCAGCTCCTACGAGCAGTACTTC. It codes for CASSLAGSSYEQYF.

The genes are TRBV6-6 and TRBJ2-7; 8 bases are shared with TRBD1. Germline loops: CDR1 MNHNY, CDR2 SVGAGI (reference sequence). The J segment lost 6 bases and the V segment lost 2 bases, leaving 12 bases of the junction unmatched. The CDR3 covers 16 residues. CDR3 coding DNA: TGTGCCAGCAGTTACCTCCTCCGGGACAGGTCCGGCGAGCAGTACTTC. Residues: CASSYLLRDRSGEQYF.

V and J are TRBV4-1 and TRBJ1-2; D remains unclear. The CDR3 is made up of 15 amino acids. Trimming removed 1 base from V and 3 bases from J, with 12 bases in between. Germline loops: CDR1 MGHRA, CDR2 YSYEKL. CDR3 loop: CASSQATPRYYGYTF. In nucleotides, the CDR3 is TGCGCCAGCAGCCAAGCGACTCCCCGCTACTATGGCTACACCTTC.

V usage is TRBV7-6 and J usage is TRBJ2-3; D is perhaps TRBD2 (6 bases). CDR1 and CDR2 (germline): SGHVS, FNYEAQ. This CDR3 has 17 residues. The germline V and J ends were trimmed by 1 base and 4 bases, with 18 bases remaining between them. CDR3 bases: TGTGCCAGCAGCTTAGTTTCCGGCCCCCGCGGGGCAGATACGCAGTATTTT. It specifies CASSLVSGPRGADTQYF.

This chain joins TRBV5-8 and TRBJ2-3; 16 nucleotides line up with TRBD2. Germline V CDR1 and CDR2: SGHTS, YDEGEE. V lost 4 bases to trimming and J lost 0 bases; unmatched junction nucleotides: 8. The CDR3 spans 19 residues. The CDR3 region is CASSQGLAGGILSTDTQYF. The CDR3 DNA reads TGTGCCAGCAGCCAGGGACTAGCGGGAGGGATACTGAGCACAGATACGCAGTATTTT.

Here the CDR3 DNA reads TGTGCCAGCAGACCACAGGGGGCATTCACTGAAGCTTTCTTT. Encoded protein: CASRPQGAFTEAFF. The chain couples TRBV27 to TRBJ1-1, with 9 nucleotides matching TRBD1. This CDR3 comprises 14 residues. Germline V CDR1 and CDR2: MNHEY, SMNVEV (reference sequence). Germline trimming cut 6 bases from V and 4 bases from J; bases unmatched to any gene: 6.